This is a list of T cell receptor beta chains from one sample in a study of low-dose radiotherapy and immunotherapy resistance in tumors. TCRdb analysed the reads with MiXCR anew, one entry per CDR3 protein. The sample shows under 60,000 distinct CDR3 sequences, around 35% of them seen only once. The sample was PBMCs, taken after low-dose radiotherapy plus immunotherapy. All receptors derive from a male donor with rectosigmoid adenocarcinoma. CDR3s leave out the opening cysteine and the closing phenylalanine or tryptophan. Fields, in order: CDR3 length, V gene, J gene, CDR3 protein.

14	TRBV24-1	TRBJ2-3	ATSDHGTGRGDTQY
12	TRBV10-3	TRBJ2-1	AISEWTGGGEQF
12	TRBV20-1	TRBJ2-4	SAPGPPPGDIQY
13	TRBV7-3	TRBJ2-7	ASSTSGTSAYEQY
18	TRBV28	TRBJ1-1	ASSFTRLSRDSHMNTEAF
14	TRBV6-2/TRBV6-3	TRBJ2-4	ASSRDRTIAKNIQY
14	TRBV6-2/TRBV6-3	TRBJ2-5	ASSYFPGGAEETQY
13	TRBV5-1	TRBJ2-1	ASSLSFGSTDEQF
15	TRBV4-1	TRBJ2-3	ASSQVVGGGNSDTQY
14	TRBV21-1	TRBJ2-7	ASSKKRHRSSYEQY
14	TRBV28	TRBJ2-5	ATSHYTGGEQETQY
14	TRBV28	TRBJ2-3	ASSLYPMIYTDTQY
13	TRBV6-2/TRBV6-3	TRBJ2-2	ATPAGTDNTGELF
13	TRBV6-1	TRBJ2-3	ASGLLAGGTDTQY
13	TRBV12-3/TRBV12-4	TRBJ1-5	ASSFGGSGNQPQH
12	TRBV4-2	TRBJ2-2	ASSQEIWTGELF
13	TRBV28	TRBJ2-3	ASSFQIPSTDTQY
18	TRBV18	TRBJ2-6	ASSPYWAGNWASGANVLT
13	TRBV29-1	TRBJ2-1	SVGTSGSSYNEQF
10	TRBV7-2	TRBJ2-2	ASSLVPGELF
14	TRBV29-1	TRBJ1-2	SVRGGTIPALGRDT
12	TRBV10-3	TRBJ2-7	AISTGTAAPEQY
11	TRBV29-1	TRBJ1-1	SSRTGGGTEAF
11	TRBV28	TRBJ1-6	ASSLVNNSPLH
13	TRBV20-1	TRBJ1-1	SARTVTGSHTEAF
12	TRBV12-3/TRBV12-4	TRBJ2-7	ASSFGPRTYEQY
15	TRBV12-3/TRBV12-4	TRBJ2-3	ASSTSGLAGLTDTQY
13	TRBV20-1	TRBJ2-1	SASSSDSLYNEQF
14	TRBV5-1	TRBJ2-7	ASSVLTGGQNYEQY
13	TRBV18	TRBJ1-2	ASSPNWGTDYGYT
10	TRBV7-2	TRBJ2-7	ASSLDLYEQY
11	TRBV4-3	TRBJ2-1	ASSRDTGTEQF
12	TRBV12-3/TRBV12-4	TRBJ1-4	ASRETGGFEKLF
12	TRBV7-2	TRBJ2-1	ASRIFGTSNEQF
12	TRBV3-1	TRBJ1-1	ASSRYYRNTEAF
13	TRBV5-4	TRBJ1-4	ASSASWARGEKLF
12	TRBV28	TRBJ1-4	ASTSGQGTEKLF
15	TRBV2	TRBJ2-1	ASRDRDQRELDNEQF
15	TRBV7-6	TRBJ1-5	ASSTLTGRGVFAPQH
10	TRBV2	TRBJ2-7	ASRDRGYEQY
14	TRBV25-1	TRBJ2-2	ASGSSGTINTGELF
12	TRBV28	TRBJ2-3	ASSYDQTTDTQY
12	TRBV7-2	TRBJ2-4	ASSFSAGKNIQY
13	TRBV5-5	TRBJ2-5	ASSLAEGKRETQY
14	TRBV4-2	TRBJ2-5	ASSQELAGIQETQY
13	TRBV4-1	TRBJ2-1	ASSPEWDNINEQF